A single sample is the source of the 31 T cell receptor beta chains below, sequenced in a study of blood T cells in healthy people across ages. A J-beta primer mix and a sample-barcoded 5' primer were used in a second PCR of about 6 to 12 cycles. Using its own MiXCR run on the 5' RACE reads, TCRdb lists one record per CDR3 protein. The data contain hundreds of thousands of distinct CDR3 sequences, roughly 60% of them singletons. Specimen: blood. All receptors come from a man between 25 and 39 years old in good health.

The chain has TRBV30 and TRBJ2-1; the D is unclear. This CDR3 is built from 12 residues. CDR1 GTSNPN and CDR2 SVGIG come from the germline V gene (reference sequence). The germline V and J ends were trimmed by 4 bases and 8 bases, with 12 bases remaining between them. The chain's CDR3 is CAWTLSHDEQFF. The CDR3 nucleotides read TGTGCCTGGACCCTTTCTCACGATGAGCAGTTCTTC. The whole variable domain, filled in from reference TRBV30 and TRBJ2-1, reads SQTIHQWPATLVQPVGSPLSLECTVEGTSNPNLYWYRQAAGRGLQLLFYSVGIGQISSEVPQNLSASRPQDRQFILSSKKLLLSDSGFYLCAWTLSHDEQFFGPGTRLTVL.

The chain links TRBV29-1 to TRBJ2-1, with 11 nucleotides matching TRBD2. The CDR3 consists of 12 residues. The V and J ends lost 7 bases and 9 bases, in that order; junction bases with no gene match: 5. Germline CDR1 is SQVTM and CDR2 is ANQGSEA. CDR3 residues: CSASGGRGEQFF. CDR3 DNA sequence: TGCAGCGCTAGCGGGGGGAGGGGTGAGCAGTTCTTC.

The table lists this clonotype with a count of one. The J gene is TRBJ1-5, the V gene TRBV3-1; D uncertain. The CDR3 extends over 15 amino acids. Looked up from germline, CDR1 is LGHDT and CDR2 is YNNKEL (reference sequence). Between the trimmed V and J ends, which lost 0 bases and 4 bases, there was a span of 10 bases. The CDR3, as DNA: TGTGCCAGCAGCCAAGATTTCACCCCAAATCAGCCCCAGCATTTT. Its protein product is CASSQDFTPNQPQHF.

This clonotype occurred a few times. This chain's CDR3 is CSASFPGANVLTF. CDR3 coding DNA: TGCAGTGCTAGTTTCCCTGGGGCCAACGTCCTGACTTTC. V and J are TRBV20-1 and TRBJ2-6; D gene unclear. V lost 3 bases and J 2 bases, leaving 5 bases between the germline ends. In germline, CDR1 is DFQATT, CDR2 SNEGSKA (reference sequence). The CDR3 is made up of 13 amino acids.

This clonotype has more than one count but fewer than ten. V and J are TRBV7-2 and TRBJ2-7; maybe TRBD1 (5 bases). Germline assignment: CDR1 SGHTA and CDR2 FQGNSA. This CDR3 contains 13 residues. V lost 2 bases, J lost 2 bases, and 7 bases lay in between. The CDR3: CASSLQGAYEQYF. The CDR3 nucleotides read TGTGCCAGCAGCTTACAGGGCGCCTACGAGCAGTACTTC.

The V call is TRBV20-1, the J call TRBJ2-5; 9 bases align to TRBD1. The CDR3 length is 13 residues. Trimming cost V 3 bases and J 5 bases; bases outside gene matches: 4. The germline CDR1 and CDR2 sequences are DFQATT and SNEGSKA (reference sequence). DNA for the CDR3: TGCAGTGCTAGCCGACAGGGGGGGGAGACCCAGTACTTC. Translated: CSASRQGGETQYF.

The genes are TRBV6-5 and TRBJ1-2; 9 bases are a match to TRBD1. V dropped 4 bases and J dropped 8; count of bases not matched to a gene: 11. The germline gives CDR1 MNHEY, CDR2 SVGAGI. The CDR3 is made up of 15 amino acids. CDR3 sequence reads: CASSLTGTGIYGYTF. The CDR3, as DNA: TGTGCCAGCAGTTTAACCGGGACAGGGATCTACGGCTACACCTTC.

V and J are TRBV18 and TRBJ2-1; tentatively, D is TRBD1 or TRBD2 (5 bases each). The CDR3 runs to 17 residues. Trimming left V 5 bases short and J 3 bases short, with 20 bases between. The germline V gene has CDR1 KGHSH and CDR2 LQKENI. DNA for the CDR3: TGTGCCAGCTCATTCCTCGGGACCGCCTTTGACTACAATGAGCAGTTCTTC. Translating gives CASSFLGTAFDYNEQFF. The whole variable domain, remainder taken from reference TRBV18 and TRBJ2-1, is NAGVMQNPRHLVRRRGQEARLRCSPMKGHSHVYWYRQLPEEGLKFMVYLQKENIIDESGMPKERFSAEFPKEGPSILRIQQVVRGDSAAYFCASSFLGTAFDYNEQFFGPGTRLTVL.

CDR3 residues: CASKGAGEGLQETQYF. The CDR3 DNA follows: TGTGCCAGCAAGGGTGCCGGGGAAGGGCTCCAAGAGACCCAGTACTTC. The rearrangement joins TRBV27 to TRBJ2-5; D is perhaps TRBD2 (5 bases). The CDR3 contains 16 residues. The V gene's germline CDR1 is MNHEY and CDR2 SMNVEV (reference sequence). Deletions cut 7 bases from V and 1 base from J, with 19 bases between.

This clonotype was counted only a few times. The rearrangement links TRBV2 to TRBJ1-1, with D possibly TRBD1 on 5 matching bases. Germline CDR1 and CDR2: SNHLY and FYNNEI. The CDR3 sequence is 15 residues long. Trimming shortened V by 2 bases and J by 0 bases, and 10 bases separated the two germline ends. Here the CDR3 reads CASSETGRMNTEAFF. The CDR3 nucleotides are TGTGCCAGCAGTGAAACGGGACGCATGAACACTGAAGCTTTCTTT.

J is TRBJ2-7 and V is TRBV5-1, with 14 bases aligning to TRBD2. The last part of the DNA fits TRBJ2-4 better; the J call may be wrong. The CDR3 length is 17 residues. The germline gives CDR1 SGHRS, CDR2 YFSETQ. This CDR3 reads CASTDPGLAGATSIQYF. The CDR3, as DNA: TGCGCCAGCACCGACCCGGGACTAGCGGGAGCTACAAGCATTCAGTACTTC.

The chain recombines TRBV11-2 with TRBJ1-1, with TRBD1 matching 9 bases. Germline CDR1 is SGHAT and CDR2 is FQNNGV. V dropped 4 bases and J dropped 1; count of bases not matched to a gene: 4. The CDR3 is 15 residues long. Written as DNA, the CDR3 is TGTGCCAGCAGCTCCACAGGGGGCGCGAACACTGAAGCTTTCTTT. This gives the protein CASSSTGGANTEAFF.

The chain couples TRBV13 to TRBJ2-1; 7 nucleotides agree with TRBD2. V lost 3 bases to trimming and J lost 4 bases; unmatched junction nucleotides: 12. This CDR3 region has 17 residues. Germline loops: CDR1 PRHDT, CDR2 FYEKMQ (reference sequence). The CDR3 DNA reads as TGTGCCAGCAGCTTGGGCTCTCGCCCGGGGGGTTACAATGAGCAGTTCTTC. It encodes CASSLGSRPGGYNEQFF. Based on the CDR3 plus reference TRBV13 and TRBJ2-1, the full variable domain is AAGVIQSPRHLIKEKRETATLKCYPIPRHDTVYWYQQGPGQDPQFLISFYEKMQSDKGSIPDRFSAQQFSDYHSELNMSSLELGDSALYFCASSLGSRPGGYNEQFFGPGTRLTVL.

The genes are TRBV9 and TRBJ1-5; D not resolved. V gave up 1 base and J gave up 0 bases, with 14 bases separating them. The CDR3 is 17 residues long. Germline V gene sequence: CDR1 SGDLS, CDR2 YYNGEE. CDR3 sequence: CASSVRVRYGSNQPQHF. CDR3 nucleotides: TGTGCCAGCAGCGTACGAGTTAGGTACGGTAGCAATCAGCCCCAGCATTTT.

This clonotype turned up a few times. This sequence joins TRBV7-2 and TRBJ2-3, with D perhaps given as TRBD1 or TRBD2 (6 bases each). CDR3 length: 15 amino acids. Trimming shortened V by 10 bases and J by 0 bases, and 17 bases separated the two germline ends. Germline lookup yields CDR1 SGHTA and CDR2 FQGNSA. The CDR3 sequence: CAITLKGGSTDTQYF. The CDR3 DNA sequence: TGTGCCATCACCTTGAAGGGGGGTAGCACAGATACGCAGTATTTT.

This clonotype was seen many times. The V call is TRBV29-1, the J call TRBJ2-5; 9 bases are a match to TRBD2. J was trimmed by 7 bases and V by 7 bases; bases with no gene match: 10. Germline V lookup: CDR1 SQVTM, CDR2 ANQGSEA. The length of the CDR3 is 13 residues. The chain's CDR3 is CSAKIAGEGTQYF. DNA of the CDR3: TGCAGCGCAAAAATAGCGGGAGAAGGGACCCAGTACTTC.

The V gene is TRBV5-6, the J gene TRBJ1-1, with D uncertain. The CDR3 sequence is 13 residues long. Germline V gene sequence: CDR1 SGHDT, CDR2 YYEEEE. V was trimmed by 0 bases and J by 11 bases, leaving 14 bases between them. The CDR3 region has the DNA TGTGCCAGCAGCTTGGCCCCATTTGTTCCGGCTTTCTTT. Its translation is CASSLAPFVPAFF.

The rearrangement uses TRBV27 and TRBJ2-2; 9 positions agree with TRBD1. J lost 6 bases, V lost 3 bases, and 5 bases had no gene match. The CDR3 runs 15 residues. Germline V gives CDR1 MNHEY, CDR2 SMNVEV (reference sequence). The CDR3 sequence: CASSFWTGVSGELFF. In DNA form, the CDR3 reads TGTGCCAGCAGTTTCTGGACAGGGGTTTCCGGGGAGCTGTTTTTT.

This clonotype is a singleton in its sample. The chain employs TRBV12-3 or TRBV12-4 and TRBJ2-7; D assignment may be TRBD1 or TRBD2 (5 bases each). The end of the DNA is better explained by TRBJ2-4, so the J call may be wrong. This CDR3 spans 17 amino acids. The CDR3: CASSHQREGNQKNIQYF. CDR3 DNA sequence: TGTGCCAGCAGCCATCAGCGCGAGGGGAACCAAAAAAACATTCAGTACTTC.

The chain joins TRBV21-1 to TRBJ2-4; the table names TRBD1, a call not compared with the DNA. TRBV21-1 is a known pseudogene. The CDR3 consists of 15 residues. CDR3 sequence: CASNVWGQSKNIQYF. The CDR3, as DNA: TGTGCCAGCAACGTCTGGGGCCAATCGAAAAACATTCAGTACTTC.

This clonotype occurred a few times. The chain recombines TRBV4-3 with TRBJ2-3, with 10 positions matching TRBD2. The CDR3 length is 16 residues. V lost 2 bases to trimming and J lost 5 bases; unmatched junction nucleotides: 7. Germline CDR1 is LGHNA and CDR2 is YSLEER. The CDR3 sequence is CASSQNLAGVGDTQYF. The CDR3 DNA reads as TGCGCCAGCAGCCAAAACCTAGCGGGAGTAGGAGATACGCAGTATTTT.

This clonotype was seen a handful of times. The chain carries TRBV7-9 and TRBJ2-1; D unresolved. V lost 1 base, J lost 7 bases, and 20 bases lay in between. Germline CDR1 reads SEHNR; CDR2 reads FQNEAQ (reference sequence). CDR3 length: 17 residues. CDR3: CASSLEETNFPPNEQFF. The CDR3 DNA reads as TGTGCCAGCAGCTTAGAGGAGACAAACTTTCCCCCAAATGAGCAGTTCTTC. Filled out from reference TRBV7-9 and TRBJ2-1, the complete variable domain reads DTGVSQNPRHKITKRGQNVTFRCDPISEHNRLYWYRQTLGQGPEFLTYFQNEAQLEKSRLLSDRFSAERPKGSFSTLEIQRTEQGDSAMYLCASSLEETNFPPNEQFFGPGTRLTVL.

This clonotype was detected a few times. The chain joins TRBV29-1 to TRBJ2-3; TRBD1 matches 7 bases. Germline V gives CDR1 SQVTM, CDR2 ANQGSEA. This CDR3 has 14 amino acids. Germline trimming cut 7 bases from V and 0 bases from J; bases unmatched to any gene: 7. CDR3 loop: CSATTGASTDTQYF. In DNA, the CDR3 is TGCAGCGCAACCACAGGGGCTAGCACAGATACGCAGTATTTT.

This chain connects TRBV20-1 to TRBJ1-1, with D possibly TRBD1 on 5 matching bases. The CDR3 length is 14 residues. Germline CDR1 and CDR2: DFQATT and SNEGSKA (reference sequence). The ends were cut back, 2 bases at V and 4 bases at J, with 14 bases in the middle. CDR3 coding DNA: TGCAGTGCTAGAAATACAGGTTTAGGCACTGAAGCTTTCTTT. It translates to CSARNTGLGTEAFF.

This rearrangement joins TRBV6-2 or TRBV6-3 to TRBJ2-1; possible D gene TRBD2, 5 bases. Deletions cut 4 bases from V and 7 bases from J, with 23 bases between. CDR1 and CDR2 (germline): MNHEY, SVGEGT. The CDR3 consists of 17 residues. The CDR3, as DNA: TGTGCCAGCAGTTCGGTGGGAGTCAGAATAAGGGTTAATGAGCAGTTCTTC. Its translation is CASSSVGVRIRVNEQFF.

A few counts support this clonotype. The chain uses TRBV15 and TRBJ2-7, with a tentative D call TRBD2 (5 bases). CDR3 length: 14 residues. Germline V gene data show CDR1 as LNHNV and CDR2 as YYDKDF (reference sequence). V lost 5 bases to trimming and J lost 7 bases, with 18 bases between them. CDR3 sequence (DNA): TGTGCCACCAGCCGAGGATTCCTCCGGGGAGAGCAGTACTTC. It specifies CATSRGFLRGEQYF.

The CDR3 loop is CSARDPGLAGGSPYEQYF. CDR3 nucleotides: TGCAGTGCTAGAGACCCGGGACTAGCGGGAGGCTCCCCCTACGAGCAGTACTTC. This chain joins TRBV20-1 and TRBJ2-7; TRBD2 matches at 15 bases. Trimming at V came to 0 bases and at J to 2 bases, leaving 8 bases not matched to a gene. The germline V gene encodes CDR1 DFQATT and CDR2 SNEGSKA (reference sequence). CDR3 length: 18 amino acids.

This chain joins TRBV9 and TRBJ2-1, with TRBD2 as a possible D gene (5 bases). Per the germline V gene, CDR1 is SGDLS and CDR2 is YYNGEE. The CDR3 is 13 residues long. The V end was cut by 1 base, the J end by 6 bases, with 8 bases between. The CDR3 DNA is TGTGCCAGCAGCGTATCGGGGTTCAATGAGCAGTTCTTC. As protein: CASSVSGFNEQFF.

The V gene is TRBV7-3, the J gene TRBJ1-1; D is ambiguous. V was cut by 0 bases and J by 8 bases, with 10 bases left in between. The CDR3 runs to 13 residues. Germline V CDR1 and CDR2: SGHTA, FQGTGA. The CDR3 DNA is TGTGCCAGCAGCTTAACGTTAATGGGGGAAGCTTTCTTT. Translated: CASSLTLMGEAFF.

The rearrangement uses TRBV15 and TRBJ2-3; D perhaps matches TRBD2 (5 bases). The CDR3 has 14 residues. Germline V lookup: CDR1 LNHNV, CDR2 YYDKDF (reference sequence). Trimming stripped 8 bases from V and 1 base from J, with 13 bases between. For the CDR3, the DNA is TGTGCCACCGGCGGAGGAGGCCGCACAGATACGCAGTATTTT. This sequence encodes CATGGGGRTDTQYF. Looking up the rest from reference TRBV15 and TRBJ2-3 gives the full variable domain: DAMVIQNPRYQVTQFGKPVTLSCSQTLNHNVMYWYQQKSSQAPKLLFHYYDKDFNNEADTPDNFQSRRPNTSFCFLDIRSPGLGDTAMYLCATGGGGRTDTQYFGPGTRLTVL.

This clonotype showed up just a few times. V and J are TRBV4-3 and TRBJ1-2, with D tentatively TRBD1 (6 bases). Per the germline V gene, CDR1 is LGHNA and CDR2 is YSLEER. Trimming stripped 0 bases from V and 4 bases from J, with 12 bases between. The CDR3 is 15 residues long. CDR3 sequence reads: CASSQEGRGSYGYTF. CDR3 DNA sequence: TGCGCCAGCAGCCAAGAAGGCAGGGGCAGCTATGGCTACACCTTC.